These 20 T cell receptor beta chains were sequenced from one sample in a study of metastatic and nonmetastatic thyroid tumors. TCRdb used MiXCR to call clones anew from the PCR reads. The table has around 26,000 clones, roughly a fifth seen once. Patients underwent thyroid surgery, and none had received any treatment before it. Material for sequencing was blood. The receptors shown here come from a female donor with papillary thyroid cancer or a benign thyroid nodule (not recorded which). Some clones in this sample may be carry-over from other donors' samples.

This clone occurred a few times. The junction does not match germline at one end; this may be a read error. The chain joins TRBV27 to TRBJ2-2; TRBD2 agrees at 9 bases. Germline CDR1 and CDR2: MNHEY and SMNVEV (reference sequence). The CDR3 runs to 15 residues. The CDR3: CSSSLSRTSAGELFF. Here the CDR3 DNA reads TGTTCCAGCAGTTTATCCCGGACTAGCGCCGGGGAGCTTTTTTTT.

This clone was found once. The junction shows a germline mismatch at one end, possibly a read error. For the CDR3, the DNA is TGTGCCAGCGGAGGTGAGGGGTACACTGAAGCTGTCTTT. Translation gives CASGGEGYTEAVF. This chain uses TRBV6-1 with TRBJ1-1, with D possibly being TRBD1 (5 bases). CDR1 and CDR2 from the germline V gene are MNHNS and SASEGT. CDR3 size: 13 residues.

This clone showed up many times. The V and J genes are TRBV28 and TRBJ1-4; TRBD1 matches at 7 bases. The V and J ends lost 6 bases and 7 bases, in that order; junction bases with no gene match: 11. The CDR3 sequence is 15 residues long. Germline V gives CDR1 MDHEN, CDR2 SYDVKM. The CDR3 region has the DNA TGTGCCAGCAGACCTACAGGGGCGGGAAGTGAAAAACTGTTTTTT. Translating it yields CASRPTGAGSEKLFF.

Regarding this clone: A read error may account for a junction end that differs from germline. The chain combines TRBV6-5 with TRBJ1-6; 8 nucleotides align to TRBD1. Per germline, CDR1 MNHEY and CDR2 SVGAGI. There are 15 residues in the CDR3. The chain's CDR3 is CASSLSVQGEAPVHF. CDR3 nucleotides: TGTGCCAGCAGTCTATCGGTACAGGGGGAAGCACCCGTCCACTTT.

In its sample, this clone was seen a few times. V is TRBV7-3 and J is TRBJ2-2; D is uncertain. This CDR3 has 14 residues. CDR1 is SGHTA, CDR2 FQGTGA, per germline. V was shortened by 5 bases and J by 6 bases, with 13 bases between the two germline ends. CDR3 sequence: CASSPLRAAGELFF. Written as DNA, the CDR3 is TGTGCCAGCAGCCCCCTAAGGGCCGCCGGGGAGCTGTTTTTT.

This clone has ten or more counts. The rearrangement uses TRBV19 and TRBJ1-1; D is unresolved. The CDR3 runs to 12 residues. Deletions cut 8 bases from V and 1 base from J, with 8 bases between. CDR1 and CDR2 from the germline V gene are LNHDA and SQIVND (reference sequence). The CDR3 is CASGWPNTEAFF. The CDR3 region has the DNA TGTGCCAGTGGTTGGCCGAACACTGAAGCTTTCTTT. Based on the CDR3 plus reference TRBV19 and TRBJ1-1, the full variable domain is DGGITQSPKYLFRKEGQNVTLSCEQNLNHDAMYWYRQDPGQGLRLIYYSQIVNDFQKGDIAEGYSVSREKKESFPLTVTSAQKNPTAFYLCASGWPNTEAFFGQGTRLTVV.

This clone rates as medium-sized. This rearrangement joins TRBV2 to TRBJ1-6; 7 nucleotides align to TRBD1. The V segment lost 8 bases and the J segment 3 bases; nucleotides outside the gene matches: 1. Germline loops: CDR1 SNHLY, CDR2 FYNNEI. This CDR3 region has 13 residues. The DNA for the CDR3 is TGTGCCAGCGGGACAGACTATAATTCACCCCTCCACTTT. This gives the protein CASGTDYNSPLHF.

CDR3 coding DNA: TGTGCCAGCATGGCACAGGGGCTAGCGGAGGGGAGTTACGAGCAGTACTTC. Residues: CASMAQGLAEGSYEQYF. V usage is TRBV28 and J usage is TRBJ2-7; the D call may be TRBD1 or TRBD2 (7 bases each). Trimming took off 7 bases at V and 4 bases at J, with 26 bases between the two ends. Per germline, CDR1 MDHEN and CDR2 SYDVKM. This CDR3 is 17 amino acids long.

Many counts were recorded for this clone. The chain employs TRBV18 and TRBJ2-7; possibly TRBD1 for D (5 bases). This CDR3 region has 13 residues. V shed 6 bases and J shed 6 bases, with 15 bases lying between them. Germline V gene data show CDR1 as KGHSH and CDR2 as LQKENI. For the CDR3, the DNA is TGTGCCAGCTCGCTCGATCTAGACAGCGAGCAGTACTTC. As protein: CASSLDLDSEQYF.

In its sample, this clone was seen many times. The chain couples TRBV19 to TRBJ2-5; 8 bases align to TRBD1. This CDR3 has 15 residues. CDR1 and CDR2 from the germline V gene are LNHDA and SQIVND (reference sequence). Trimming cost V 3 bases and J 4 bases; bases outside gene matches: 7. CDR3 in DNA: TGTGCCAGTAGTATTACCCGGACAGGGCGAGAGACCCAGTACTTC. As protein: CASSITRTGRETQYF.

This clone appeared once. One end of the junction varies from germline; a read error may be responsible. CDR3 residues: CSAEPGQGACNEQVF. The CDR3 DNA sequence: TGCAGTGCTGAGCCGGGACAGGGGGCGTGCAATGAGCAGGTCTTC. The gene calls are TRBV20-1 and TRBJ2-1, with 12 bases identical to TRBD1. CDR3 size: 15 residues. Germline CDR1 is DFQATT and CDR2 is SNEGSKA (reference sequence).

This clone is classed as medium-sized (0.01 to 0.1%). This chain links TRBV4-2 with TRBJ2-7; 10 nucleotides align to TRBD2. CDR3 length: 16 residues. The trim removed 3 bases at V and 0 bases at J, leaving 5 bases unmatched. The germline V gene has CDR1 LGHNA and CDR2 YNFKEQ. The CDR3 here is CASSQEIAGGSYEQYF. The CDR3 DNA reads TGTGCCAGCAGCCAGGAGATAGCGGGGGGCTCCTACGAGCAGTACTTC.

The sample holds many counts of this clone. V is TRBV20-1 and J is TRBJ2-2; TRBD2 matches 13 bases. The germline V gene has CDR1 DFQATT and CDR2 SNEGSKA (reference sequence). V shed 6 bases, J shed 1 base, and the junction held 8 bases outside the gene matches. This CDR3 region has 17 residues. CDR3 DNA sequence: TGCAGTGCCGAATCTCGGACTAGCGGGGGGAACACCGGGGAGCTGTTTTTT. Protein product: CSAESRTSGGNTGELFF.

Remarks on this clone: This sequence may be a read error, since a much larger clone differs from it by one base. The rearrangement joins TRBV2 to TRBJ2-3; D is undetermined. From germline, CDR1 is SNHLY and CDR2 FYNNEI. V lost 8 bases and J lost 4, with 7 bases in between. The CDR3 has 11 amino acids. CDR3 residues: CASCLADTQYF. The CDR3, as DNA: TGTGCCAGCTGCTTGGCAGATACGCAGTATTTT.

Ten or more counts support this clone. V and J are TRBV11-2 and TRBJ2-7, with 8 bases that match TRBD2. The CDR3 is 15 residues long. The germline gives CDR1 SGHAT, CDR2 FQNNGV. Unmatched junction bases numbered 6, after V lost 5 bases and J lost 0 bases. The CDR3 DNA reads TGTGCCAGCAGCCGGGAGGGGGGGGGCTCCTACGAGCAGTACTTC. It is translated as CASSREGGGSYEQYF.

On this clone: At one of its ends the junction is not consistent with the germline gene, which may arise from a read error. Other DNA variants within this sample encode the same CDR3. This chain joins TRBV20-1 and TRBJ2-2; 10 bases agree with TRBD2. This CDR3 contains 16 residues. CDR1 DFQATT and CDR2 SNEGSKA come from the germline V gene (reference sequence). CDR3 nucleotide sequence: TGCAGTGCCCCGGAGGGGACTAGCGATAACACCGGTGAGCTGTTTTTT. It specifies CSAPEGTSDNTGELFF.

This clone was seen repeatedly, ten times or more. The chain combines TRBV20-1 with TRBJ2-3; D perhaps matches TRBD1 (6 bases). The germline V and J ends were trimmed by 3 bases and 5 bases, with 12 bases remaining between them. The germline V gene encodes CDR1 DFQATT and CDR2 SNEGSKA (reference sequence). This CDR3 comprises 13 residues. CDR3 residues: CSARVGALDTQYF. CDR3 nucleotide sequence: TGCAGTGCTAGGGTGGGGGCCTTAGATACGCAGTATTTT.

This clone was picked up many times. This chain connects TRBV19 to TRBJ2-7; 8 bases align to TRBD1. The CDR3 loop spans 13 amino acids. CDR1 and CDR2 from the germline V gene are LNHDA and SQIVND (reference sequence). V lost 4 bases to trimming and J lost 7 bases; unmatched junction nucleotides: 6. The DNA for the CDR3 is TGTGCCAGTAGTAACCAGGGGGCGCGGGAGCAGTACTTC. It is translated as CASSNQGAREQYF.

This clone showed up many times. The chain employs TRBV20-1 and TRBJ1-1, with 7 bases aligning to TRBD1. The V and J ends lost 0 bases and 3 bases, in that order; junction bases with no gene match: 1. The CDR3 is 13 amino acids. Germline V gene sequence: CDR1 DFQATT, CDR2 SNEGSKA (reference sequence). Here the CDR3 DNA reads TGCAGTGCTAGAGAAGACAGGGACACTGAAGCTTTCTTT. The encoded protein is CSAREDRDTEAFF.

This clone is judged medium-sized (0.01 to 0.1%). The chain joins TRBV5-1 to TRBJ1-2; no clear D gene. V lost 4 bases, J lost 0 bases, and 10 bases lay in between. Germline-derived CDR1 and CDR2 are SGHRS and YFSETQ. The length of the CDR3 is 14 residues. The CDR3 loop is CASSVDWANYGYTF. The DNA for the CDR3 is TGCGCCAGCAGCGTTGACTGGGCTAACTATGGCTACACCTTC.